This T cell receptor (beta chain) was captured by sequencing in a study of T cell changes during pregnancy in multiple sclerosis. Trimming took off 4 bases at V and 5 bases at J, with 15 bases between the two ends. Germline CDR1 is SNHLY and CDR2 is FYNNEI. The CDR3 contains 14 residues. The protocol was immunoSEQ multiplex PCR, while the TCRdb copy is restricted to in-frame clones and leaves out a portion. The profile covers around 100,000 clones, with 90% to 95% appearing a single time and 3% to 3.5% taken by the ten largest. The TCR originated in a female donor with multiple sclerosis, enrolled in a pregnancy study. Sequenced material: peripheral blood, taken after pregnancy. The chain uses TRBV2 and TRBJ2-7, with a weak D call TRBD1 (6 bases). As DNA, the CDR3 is TGTGCCAGCAGTGGGGTCCAGGGGCTCCACGAGCAGTACTTC. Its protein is CASSGVQGLHEQYF.